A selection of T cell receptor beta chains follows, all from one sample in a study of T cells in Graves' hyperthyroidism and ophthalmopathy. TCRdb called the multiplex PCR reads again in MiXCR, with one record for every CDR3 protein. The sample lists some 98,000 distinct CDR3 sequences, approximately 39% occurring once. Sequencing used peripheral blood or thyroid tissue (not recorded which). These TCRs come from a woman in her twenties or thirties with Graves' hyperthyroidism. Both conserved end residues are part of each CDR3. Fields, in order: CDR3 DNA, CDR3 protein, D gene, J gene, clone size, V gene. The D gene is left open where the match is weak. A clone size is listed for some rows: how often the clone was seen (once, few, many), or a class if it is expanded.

cdr3_nt: TGTGCCAGCAGGTTAGTGGGTGACACCGGGGAGCTGTTTTTT
cdr3_aa: CASRLVGDTGELFF
d_call: .
j_call: TRBJ2-2
clone_size: .
v_call: TRBV7-4

cdr3_nt: TGTGCCACCAGCAGAGATCGGGGACGGGCCTCGACTTATGGTTATGACTACACCTTC
cdr3_aa: CATSRDRGRASTYGYDYTF
d_call: .
j_call: TRBJ1-2
clone_size: many
v_call: TRBV15

cdr3_nt: TGCAGTGCTAGTGGGGGGACCCGGGAGACCCAGTACTTC
cdr3_aa: CSASGGTRETQYF
d_call: .
j_call: TRBJ2-5
clone_size: many
v_call: TRBV20-1

cdr3_nt: TGTGCCACCAGCAGCAGGGGACTCGACCAAGAGACCCAGTACTTC
cdr3_aa: CATSSRGLDQETQYF
d_call: .
j_call: TRBJ2-5
clone_size: .
v_call: TRBV15

cdr3_nt: TGTGCCAGCTCACCGGCCGGGGGATGGTATGGCTACACCTTC
cdr3_aa: CASSPAGGWYGYTF
d_call: .
j_call: TRBJ1-2
clone_size: many
v_call: TRBV18

cdr3_nt: TGCGCCAGCAGCATGGGACAGATTGCAACTAATGAAAAACTGTTTTTT
cdr3_aa: CASSMGQIATNEKLFF
d_call: TRBD1
j_call: TRBJ1-4
clone_size: many
v_call: TRBV5-1

cdr3_nt: TGTGCCAGCAGCTTAGCGCCGGACAGCAGCTCTGGGGCCAACGTCCTGACTTTC
cdr3_aa: CASSLAPDSSSGANVLTF
d_call: .
j_call: TRBJ2-6
clone_size: few
v_call: TRBV7-2

cdr3_nt: TGTGCCAGCAGTTTAAGGGACGCAGGGCACACCTTC
cdr3_aa: CASSLRDAGHTF
d_call: .
j_call: TRBJ1-2
clone_size: many
v_call: TRBV28

cdr3_nt: TGCAGTGCTGGGCCACTAGCGGGACAAGAGACCCAGTACTTC
cdr3_aa: CSAGPLAGQETQYF
d_call: TRBD2
j_call: TRBJ2-5
clone_size: many
v_call: TRBV20-1

cdr3_nt: TGCAGTGCCCAGCCCCCGGGGTATGGCTACACCTTC
cdr3_aa: CSAQPPGYGYTF
d_call: .
j_call: TRBJ1-2
clone_size: .
v_call: TRBV20-1

cdr3_nt: TGCGCCAGCAGCCAAGGCCGTTACGGGAGCGGTGAGACCCAGTACTTC
cdr3_aa: CASSQGRYGSGETQYF
d_call: .
j_call: TRBJ2-5
clone_size: many
v_call: TRBV4-1

cdr3_nt: TGTGCCACCATAAGGAGCATGAACACTGAAGCTTTCTTT
cdr3_aa: CATIRSMNTEAFF
d_call: .
j_call: TRBJ1-1
clone_size: many
v_call: TRBV10-3

cdr3_nt: TGTGCCAGCAGTTTAGGGCAGCCCCAGCATTTT
cdr3_aa: CASSLGQPQHF
d_call: .
j_call: TRBJ1-5
clone_size: many
v_call: TRBV12-3/TRBV12-4

cdr3_nt: TGCGCCAGCAGCTTGGGTGCGCTTGGGACTATAGAGCAGTACTTC
cdr3_aa: CASSLGALGTIEQYF
d_call: TRBD2
j_call: TRBJ2-7
clone_size: many
v_call: TRBV5-1

cdr3_nt: TGTGCCGGCACTAGGGATCGGAACACTGAAGCTTTCTTT
cdr3_aa: CAGTRDRNTEAFF
d_call: .
j_call: TRBJ1-1
clone_size: .
v_call: TRBV28

cdr3_nt: TGTGCCAGCAGCTTGGTCATGGGACAGGGGGGATGGACTGAAGCTTTCTTT
cdr3_aa: CASSLVMGQGGWTEAFF
d_call: TRBD1
j_call: TRBJ1-1
clone_size: .
v_call: TRBV7-2

cdr3_nt: TGTGCCAGCAGTGAAGTAGGCGGGACACCCCTCCACTTT
cdr3_aa: CASSEVGGTPLHF
d_call: .
j_call: TRBJ1-6
clone_size: many
v_call: TRBV2

cdr3_nt: TGTGCCATCAGTGAGACGGATCAAGAGACCCAGTACTTC
cdr3_aa: CAISETDQETQYF
d_call: .
j_call: TRBJ2-5
clone_size: .
v_call: TRBV10-3

cdr3_nt: TGCAGTGCGCCGGGACTAGCGGGAGTCGAGCAGTACTTC
cdr3_aa: CSAPGLAGVEQYF
d_call: TRBD2
j_call: TRBJ2-7
clone_size: .
v_call: TRBV20-1

cdr3_nt: TGTGCCAGCAGCTCGAACAGGGGGCTGAGGACTGAAGCTTTC
cdr3_aa: CASSSNRGLRTEAF
d_call: TRBD1
j_call: TRBJ2-6
clone_size: .
v_call: TRBV7-9

cdr3_nt: TGCGCCAGCAGACCCGGGACAGGATGGCATGGCTACACCTTC
cdr3_aa: CASRPGTGWHGYTF
d_call: TRBD1
j_call: TRBJ1-2
clone_size: .
v_call: TRBV5-1

cdr3_nt: TGTGCCAGCAGACAGGCCGCTGAAGCTTTCTTT
cdr3_aa: CASRQAAEAFF
d_call: .
j_call: TRBJ1-1
clone_size: many
v_call: TRBV12-3/TRBV12-4

cdr3_nt: TGTGCCATCAGTCGTGCCGGGACAGGGCAAACTGAAGCTTTCTTT
cdr3_aa: CAISRAGTGQTEAFF
d_call: TRBD1
j_call: TRBJ1-1
clone_size: few
v_call: TRBV10-3

cdr3_nt: TGTGCCAGCAGTTATTCCTATGGCTACACCTTC
cdr3_aa: CASSYSYGYTF
d_call: .
j_call: TRBJ1-2
clone_size: few
v_call: TRBV28

cdr3_nt: TGTGCCAGCAGCCTCCTGGGGGAGGTCTCCTACGAGCAGTACTTC
cdr3_aa: CASSLLGEVSYEQYF
d_call: .
j_call: TRBJ2-7
clone_size: .
v_call: TRBV28

cdr3_nt: TGCAGTGCTAGTTCCGGGACAGGGAATACAGATACGCAGTATTTT
cdr3_aa: CSASSGTGNTDTQYF
d_call: TRBD1
j_call: TRBJ2-3
clone_size: .
v_call: TRBV20-1

cdr3_nt: TGTGCCAGCAGCTTAAACAGGGACACTGAAGCTTTCTTT
cdr3_aa: CASSLNRDTEAFF
d_call: .
j_call: TRBJ1-1
clone_size: many
v_call: TRBV7-2

cdr3_nt: TGCAGTGCACTCTCGGGGCGGATCAATCAGCCCCAGCATTTT
cdr3_aa: CSALSGRINQPQHF
d_call: .
j_call: TRBJ1-5
clone_size: few
v_call: TRBV20-1

cdr3_nt: TGTGCCAGCAGTGAAGACTGGAATCAGCCCCAGCATTTT
cdr3_aa: CASSEDWNQPQHF
d_call: .
j_call: TRBJ1-5
clone_size: many
v_call: TRBV6-5

cdr3_nt: TGTGCCAGCAGTTATAACTTAGAGACTGAAGCTTTCTTT
cdr3_aa: CASSYNLETEAFF
d_call: .
j_call: TRBJ1-1
clone_size: many
v_call: TRBV6-5

cdr3_nt: TGTGCCAGCAGTCCCCAGTTCCCTTGGAACTTC
cdr3_aa: CASSPQFPWNF
d_call: .
j_call: TRBJ2-7
clone_size: .
v_call: TRBV6-5

cdr3_nt: TGCAGTGCTTCCCCTCACAGGGGAACAAGGTACGAGCAGTACTTC
cdr3_aa: CSASPHRGTRYEQYF
d_call: TRBD1
j_call: TRBJ2-7
clone_size: many
v_call: TRBV20-1

cdr3_nt: TGTGCCAGTAGTATACTTCACCGGCAGCCCCAGCATTTT
cdr3_aa: CASSILHRQPQHF
d_call: .
j_call: TRBJ1-5
clone_size: many
v_call: TRBV19

cdr3_nt: TGTGCCAGCACCCTCGGACTAGTGGAAGAGACCCAGTACTTC
cdr3_aa: CASTLGLVEETQYF
d_call: TRBD2
j_call: TRBJ2-5
clone_size: many
v_call: TRBV7-2

cdr3_nt: TGTGCCAGCAGCCACACTAACAGGGGTGGCTACACCTTC
cdr3_aa: CASSHTNRGGYTF
d_call: TRBD1
j_call: TRBJ1-2
clone_size: many
v_call: TRBV3-1

cdr3_nt: TGTGCCAGCAGTTCTGGACTAGCGGGAGTACCATACGAGCAGTACTTC
cdr3_aa: CASSSGLAGVPYEQYF
d_call: TRBD2
j_call: TRBJ2-7
clone_size: .
v_call: TRBV7-9

cdr3_nt: TGTGCCAGCAGTGGCAGGACAGGGGGCGACTATGGCTACACCTTC
cdr3_aa: CASSGRTGGDYGYTF
d_call: TRBD1
j_call: TRBJ1-2
clone_size: .
v_call: TRBV12-3/TRBV12-4

cdr3_nt: TGTGCCAGCAGTCCCCATGGTAGGGCTGGCAATCAGCCCCAGCATTTT
cdr3_aa: CASSPHGRAGNQPQHF
d_call: .
j_call: TRBJ1-5
clone_size: many
v_call: TRBV12-3/TRBV12-4

cdr3_nt: TGTGCCAGCAGCTCTTACACCTTC
cdr3_aa: CASSSYTF
d_call: .
j_call: TRBJ1-2
clone_size: many
v_call: TRBV7-9

cdr3_nt: TGTGCCTGGAGTCACCTTAGGGGTCCCCTCCACTTT
cdr3_aa: CAWSHLRGPLHF
d_call: .
j_call: TRBJ1-6
clone_size: many
v_call: TRBV30

cdr3_nt: TGTGCCAGCAGGGGAGCCCACGAGCAGTACTTC
cdr3_aa: CASRGAHEQYF
d_call: .
j_call: TRBJ2-7
clone_size: many
v_call: TRBV7-8

cdr3_nt: TGCAGTGCTAGAGATAGCCTAGCGGGGGATTACGAGCAGTACTTC
cdr3_aa: CSARDSLAGDYEQYF
d_call: TRBD2
j_call: TRBJ2-7
clone_size: many
v_call: TRBV20-1

cdr3_nt: TGTGCCATCAGTGACGACAGCAATAATTCACCCCTCCACTTT
cdr3_aa: CAISDDSNNSPLHF
d_call: .
j_call: TRBJ1-6
clone_size: .
v_call: TRBV10-3

cdr3_nt: TGTGCCAGCAGCCAGGGGGGAGATACGCAGTATTTT
cdr3_aa: CASSQGGDTQYF
d_call: .
j_call: TRBJ2-3
clone_size: .
v_call: TRBV6-6

cdr3_nt: TGTGCCAGCAGCCCAAACCCAGGTTTAACTGGGGGATCGAATGGCTGCACCTTC
cdr3_aa: CASSPNPGLTGGSNGCTF
d_call: .
j_call: TRBJ1-2
clone_size: .
v_call: TRBV7-9

cdr3_nt: TGTGCCAGCAGGAACCCTCCGGGACTCTATAATTCACCCCTCCACTTT
cdr3_aa: CASRNPPGLYNSPLHF
d_call: .
j_call: TRBJ1-6
clone_size: many
v_call: TRBV28

cdr3_nt: TGTGCCAGCAGCCAATTCCCGACAGGGGGGTACGACTATGGCTACACCTTC
cdr3_aa: CASSQFPTGGYDYGYTF
d_call: TRBD1
j_call: TRBJ1-2
clone_size: many
v_call: TRBV14

cdr3_nt: TGCAGCGTTGTGGCAGGGAGAACCTACCAGCAGTACTTC
cdr3_aa: CSVVAGRTYQQYF
d_call: .
j_call: TRBJ2-7
clone_size: .
v_call: TRBV29-1

cdr3_nt: TGTGCCAGCAGTGGGACGGCGAACTATGGCTACACCTTC
cdr3_aa: CASSGTANYGYTF
d_call: .
j_call: TRBJ1-2
clone_size: many
v_call: TRBV6-5

cdr3_nt: TGTGCCAGCACCGGTGGGGCAGGCGGCGAAAAACTGTTTTTT
cdr3_aa: CASTGGAGGEKLFF
d_call: .
j_call: TRBJ1-4
clone_size: many
v_call: TRBV2

cdr3_nt: TGCGCCAGCAGTGAGTCCACGGGGGGGACTGAAGCTTTCTTT
cdr3_aa: CASSESTGGTEAFF
d_call: .
j_call: TRBJ1-1
clone_size: many
v_call: TRBV10-1

cdr3_nt: TGTGCCACCAGTGGGTCGAGAAGCTACGAGCAGTACTTC
cdr3_aa: CATSGSRSYEQYF
d_call: .
j_call: TRBJ2-7
clone_size: .
v_call: TRBV10-3

cdr3_nt: TGTGCCAGCAGTTCGCAATATTCGGGGCCTAATGAAAAACTGTTTTTT
cdr3_aa: CASSSQYSGPNEKLFF
d_call: .
j_call: TRBJ1-4
clone_size: few
v_call: TRBV28

cdr3_nt: TGTACCAGCAGATACCAAAGAGGCGACGAGCAGTACTTC
cdr3_aa: CTSRYQRGDEQYF
d_call: .
j_call: TRBJ2-7
clone_size: .
v_call: TRBV25-1

cdr3_nt: TGTGCCAGCAGCGCCGGTGGTAGAGGGATCAATGAAAAACTGTTTTTT
cdr3_aa: CASSAGGRGINEKLFF
d_call: .
j_call: TRBJ1-4
clone_size: many
v_call: TRBV7-9